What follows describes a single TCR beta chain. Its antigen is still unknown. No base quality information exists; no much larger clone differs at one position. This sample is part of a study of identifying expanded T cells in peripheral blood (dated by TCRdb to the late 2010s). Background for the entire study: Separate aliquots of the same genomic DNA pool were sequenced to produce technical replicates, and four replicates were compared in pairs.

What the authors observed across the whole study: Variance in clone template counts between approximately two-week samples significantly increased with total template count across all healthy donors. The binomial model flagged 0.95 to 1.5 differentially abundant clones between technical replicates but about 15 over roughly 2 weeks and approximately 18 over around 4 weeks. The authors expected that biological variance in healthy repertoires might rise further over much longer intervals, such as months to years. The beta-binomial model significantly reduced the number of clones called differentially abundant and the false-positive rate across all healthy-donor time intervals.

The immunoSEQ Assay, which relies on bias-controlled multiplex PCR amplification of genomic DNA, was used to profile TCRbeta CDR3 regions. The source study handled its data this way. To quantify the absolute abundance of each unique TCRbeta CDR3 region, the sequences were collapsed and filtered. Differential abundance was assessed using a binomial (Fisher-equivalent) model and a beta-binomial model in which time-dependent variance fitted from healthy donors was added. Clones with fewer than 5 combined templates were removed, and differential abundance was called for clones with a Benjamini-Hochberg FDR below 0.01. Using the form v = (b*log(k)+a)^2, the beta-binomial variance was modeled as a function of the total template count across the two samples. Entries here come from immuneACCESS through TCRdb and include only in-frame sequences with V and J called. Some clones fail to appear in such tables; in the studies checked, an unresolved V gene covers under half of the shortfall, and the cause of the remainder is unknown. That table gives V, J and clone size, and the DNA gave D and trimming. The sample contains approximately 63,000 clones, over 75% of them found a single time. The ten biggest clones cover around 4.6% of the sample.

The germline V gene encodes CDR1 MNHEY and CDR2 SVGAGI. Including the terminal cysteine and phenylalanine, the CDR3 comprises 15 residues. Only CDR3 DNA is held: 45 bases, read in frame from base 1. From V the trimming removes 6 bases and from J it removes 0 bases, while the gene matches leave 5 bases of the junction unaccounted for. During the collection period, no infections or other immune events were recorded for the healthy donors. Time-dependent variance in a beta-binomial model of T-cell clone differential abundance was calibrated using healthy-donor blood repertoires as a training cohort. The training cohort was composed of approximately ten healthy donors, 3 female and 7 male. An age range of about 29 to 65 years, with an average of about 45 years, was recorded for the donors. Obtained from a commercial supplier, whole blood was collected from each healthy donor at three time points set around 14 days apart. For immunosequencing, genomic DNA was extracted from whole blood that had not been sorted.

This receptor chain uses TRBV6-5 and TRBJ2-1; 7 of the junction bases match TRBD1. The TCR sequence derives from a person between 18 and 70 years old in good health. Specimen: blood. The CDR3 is CASRSTGSSYNEQFF. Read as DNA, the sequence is TGTGCCAGCAGGTCGACAGGGAGCTCCTACAATGAGCAGTTCTTC.